The present T cell receptor (beta chain) was sequenced within a study of CD8 T cells in ankylosing spondylitis. Study-level results: In ankylosing spondylitis patients, matched synovial fluid reportedly showed significant enrichment of disease-linked clones. Earlier authors reported some of these motif variants in reactive arthritis synovial fluid and blood. Seven or eight highly homologous variants made up a TCR beta motif, and this motif appeared characteristic of ankylosing spondylitis blood.

The CDR3 runs 13 residues. Per the germline V gene, CDR1 is MNHNS and CDR2 is SASEGT. V dropped 6 bases and J dropped 5; count of bases not matched to a gene: 4. TCR beta libraries were made by quantitative 5'-RACE with molecular barcodes. A single record per CDR3 protein comes from TCRdb applying MiXCR to the 5' RACE reads. The data show roughly 240,000 distinct CDR3 sequences, 8% to 10% seen once. The table lists this clonotype with many counts. The antigen remains undetermined. The origin of this receptor is a female donor with ankylosing spondylitis or in good health (not recorded which). The sequenced sample was blood, either unsorted or a sorted T cell fraction (not recorded which). The chain couples TRBV6-1 to TRBJ2-1, with 7 nucleotides matching TRBD2. For the CDR3, the DNA is TGTGCCAGCAGGATGGGGACTAACAATGAGCAGTTCTTC. This sequence encodes CASRMGTNNEQFF.